The TCR beta chain described here comes from a study of T cells after yellow fever vaccination. Study information: Each low-cell-number fraction was prepared by means of SMART-Seq v4 Ultra Low Input.

Whole-study findings and limits: Most clones from primary vaccination were detected again post-booster (approximately 97% CD4, around 90% CD8). The CD4 and CD8 compartments had a small share of their clonotypes in common.

TCR cDNA, made by 5'RACE template switching, carried an added universal primer site and UMIs. TCRdb reanalysed the 5' RACE reads using MiXCR and keeps one entry per CDR3 protein. The sample includes hundreds of thousands of distinct CDR3 sequences, roughly 9.4% seen only once; the top ten take roughly 18%. The V and J ends lost 5 bases and 0 bases, in that order; junction bases with no gene match: 18. The CDR3 consists of 20 residues. CDR1 is SGHVS, CDR2 FQNEAQ, per germline. Of note for this clonotype: The target antigen is unknown.

The sequence was obtained from a man in his late teens or twenties who received the YFV17D yellow fever vaccine. The chain links TRBV7-8 to TRBJ2-2; 7 positions match TRBD1. Source: PBMCs, taken on the day of the first yellow fever vaccination. The CDR3 region is CASSPIWATGAATNTGELFF. DNA for the CDR3: TGTGCCAGCAGCCCGATTTGGGCCACAGGGGCCGCCACGAACACCGGGGAGCTGTTTTTT.